The 18 T cell receptor beta chains reported below all come from one sample, sequenced in a study of PD-1 blockade in classical Hodgkin lymphoma. Each and every patient relapsed after autologous stem cell transplantation, and patients got differing brentuximab vedotin exposure. TCRdb's copy holds only in-frame clones and misses some; the assay was immunoSEQ multiplex PCR. The repertoire holds approximately 26,000 clones, around three quarters seen once, with roughly 8% in the top ten. Specimen: peripheral blood mononuclear cells (PBMCs), collected before the second cycle of nivolumab. The receptors come from a human donor with classical Hodgkin lymphoma.

The V call is TRBV19, the J call TRBJ2-3; possibly TRBD2 for D (5 bases). Germline loops: CDR1 LNHDA, CDR2 SQIVND (reference sequence). The length of the CDR3 is 13 residues. Trimming cost V 3 bases and J 4 bases, with 8 bases left between them. The CDR3 sequence is CASSIEGADTQYF. CDR3 bases: TGTGCCAGTAGTATCGAGGGAGCAGATACGCAGTATTTT.

The chain couples TRBV27 to TRBJ1-2; D is perhaps TRBD1 (6 bases). The germline V gene has CDR1 MNHEY and CDR2 SMNVEV (reference sequence). Between the trimmed V and J ends, which lost 0 bases and 6 bases, there was a span of 14 bases. The CDR3 consists of 15 residues. The CDR3 reads CASSLSRGGANGYTF. In DNA form, the CDR3 reads TGTGCCAGCAGTTTATCGAGGGGGGGCGCTAATGGCTACACCTTC.

There are a few counts of this clone. This sequence joins TRBV9 and TRBJ2-7; 7 bases match TRBD2. The ends lost 0 bases at V and 2 bases at J; junction bases unmatched: 8. The CDR3 extends over 16 amino acids. Germline V CDR1 and CDR2: SGDLS, YYNGEE. The CDR3 DNA follows: TGTGCCAGCAGCGTAGGAGTGGGAGGGCCCGCCTACGAGCAGTACTTC. Encoded protein: CASSVGVGGPAYEQYF.

This chain connects TRBV7-2 to TRBJ1-1; no definite D call. From germline, CDR1 is SGHTA and CDR2 FQGNSA. The CDR3 runs 14 residues. The V and J ends lost 5 bases and 0 bases respectively, with 10 bases between them. As DNA, the CDR3 is TGTGCCAGCAGCCCCTCTGGGGTGAACACTGAAGCTTTCTTT. Translating gives CASSPSGVNTEAFF. The complete variable domain, with remaining parts taken from reference TRBV7-2 and TRBJ1-1, reads GAGVSQSPSNKVTEKGKDVELRCDPISGHTALYWYRQSLGQGLEFLIYFQGNSAPDKSGLPSDRFSAERTGGSVSTLTIQRTQQEDSAVYLCASSPSGVNTEAFFGQGTRLTVV.

The chain combines TRBV19 with TRBJ2-7; 11 bases fit TRBD1. The germline V gene has CDR1 LNHDA and CDR2 SQIVND (reference sequence). With 4 bases clipped from V and 2 bases from J, the junction kept 4 bases outside the gene matches. The CDR3 consists of 15 residues. DNA of the CDR3: TGTGCCAGTAGTAGCGGACAGGGGGCAACCTACGAGCAGTACTTC. Translation: CASSSGQGATYEQYF.

This clone occurred a few times. The V and J genes are TRBV11-3 and TRBJ2-2, with D possibly matching TRBD1 (6 bases). Germline CDR1 reads SGHNT; CDR2 reads YENEEA. There are 18 residues in the CDR3. Trimming shortened V by 2 bases and J by 0 bases, and 16 bases separated the two germline ends. For the CDR3, the DNA is TGTGCCAGCAGCTTAACCCTGGGGGCAGGGGCGAACACCGGGGAGCTGTTTTTT. Translation gives CASSLTLGAGANTGELFF.

The genes are TRBV5-1 and TRBJ1-1, with TRBD1 matching over 8 bases. Germline V lookup: CDR1 SGHRS, CDR2 YFSETQ. This CDR3 is built from 16 residues. J was trimmed by 5 bases and V by 0 bases; bases with no gene match: 9. In nucleotides, the CDR3 is TGCGCCAGCAGCTTGGAAGCCCCAGGGGGCATTACTGAAGCTTTCTTT. Encoded protein: CASSLEAPGGITEAFF.

CDR3 loop: CASSRLAGGTYNEQFF. Written as DNA, the CDR3 is TGTGCCAGCAGCCGACTAGCGGGAGGCACCTACAATGAGCAGTTCTTC. V usage is TRBV9 and J usage is TRBJ2-1; TRBD2 matches 13 bases. The CDR3 contains 16 residues. V was pared by 4 bases and J by 2 bases, with 3 bases of the junction left unmatched. Germline lookup yields CDR1 SGDLS and CDR2 YYNGEE.

The chain joins TRBV9 to TRBJ1-5, with 7 positions matching TRBD1. Looked up from germline, CDR1 is SGDLS and CDR2 is YYNGEE. The J segment lost 4 bases and the V segment lost 2 bases, leaving 6 bases of the junction unmatched. This CDR3 is built from 15 residues. As DNA, the CDR3 is TGTGCCAGCAGCGTCGGGGACAGCCGGAATCAGCCCCAGCATTTT. It specifies CASSVGDSRNQPQHF.

V is TRBV28 and J is TRBJ1-1; D remains unclear. The CDR3 has 11 amino acids. Per germline, CDR1 MDHEN and CDR2 SYDVKM. The V end was cut by 5 bases, the J end by 8 bases, with 9 bases between. CDR3: CASSRGLEAFF. CDR3 nucleotide sequence: TGTGCCAGCAGTCGGGGATTGGAAGCTTTCTTT.

V usage is TRBV5-4 and J usage is TRBJ1-1, with D uncertain. V gave up 0 bases and J gave up 8 bases, with 11 bases separating them. The CDR3 spans 13 residues. Germline CDR1 SGHNT, CDR2 YYREEE (reference sequence). CDR3 coding DNA: TGTGCCAGCAGCTTGGCCCCTCGAGAGGAAGCTTTCTTT. This gives the protein CASSLAPREEAFF.

The chain couples TRBV5-3 to TRBJ1-5; a possible D gene is TRBD1 (6 bases). TRBV5-3 carries the ORF label, with uncertain function. The CDR3 totals 15 residues. V lost 8 bases and J 0 bases, leaving 15 bases between the germline ends. In nucleotides, the CDR3 is TGTGCCAGCAGTCTACAGGGCTATAGCAATCAGCCCCAGCATTTT. The encoded protein is CASSLQGYSNQPQHF.

The J gene is TRBJ2-7, the V gene TRBV9; no firm D call. CDR3 length: 15 amino acids. V lost 0 bases and J 2 bases, leaving 12 bases between the germline ends. The germline gives CDR1 SGDLS, CDR2 YYNGEE. CDR3 sequence: CASSVDLGRTYEQYF. The DNA for the CDR3 is TGTGCCAGCAGCGTAGATCTTGGGCGAACCTACGAGCAGTACTTC.

The J gene is TRBJ1-1, the V gene TRBV5-1; 8 bases match TRBD1. CDR1 SGHRS and CDR2 YFSETQ come from the germline V gene. CDR3 size: 15 residues. The V gene end was trimmed by 0 bases and the J gene end by 5 bases; junction bases not matched to a gene: 6. CDR3 sequence: CASSLEAGGFTEAFF. CDR3 in DNA: TGCGCCAGCAGCTTGGAAGCAGGGGGCTTTACTGAAGCTTTCTTT.

This clone was recorded a few times. The rearrangement uses TRBV7-8 and TRBJ2-7; 10 nucleotides align to TRBD2. The CDR3 spans 15 residues. Germline V gene data show CDR1 as SGHVS and CDR2 as FQNEAQ. With 6 bases clipped from V and 4 bases from J, the junction kept 9 bases outside the gene matches. Written as DNA, the CDR3 is TGTGCCAGCAGTTCAACAGCGGGAGGGCCATACGAGCAGTACTTC. Its protein is CASSSTAGGPYEQYF. Combining the CDR3 with reference TRBV7-8 and TRBJ2-7 gives the whole variable domain GAGVSQSPRYKVAKRGQDVALRCDPISGHVSLFWYQQALGQGPEFLTYFQNEAQLDKSGLPSDRFFAERPEGSVSTLKIQRTQQEDSAVYLCASSSTAGGPYEQYFGPGTRLTVT.

The chain carries TRBV5-1 and TRBJ2-5, with D possibly TRBD1 on 7 matching bases. CDR3 length: 16 residues. Germline V gives CDR1 SGHRS, CDR2 YFSETQ. Trimming pared 4 bases from V and 5 bases from J, leaving 21 bases between. The CDR3 spells CASSPGSSRGDETQYF. In nucleotides, the CDR3 is TGCGCCAGCAGCCCTGGGTCTTCCAGGGGGGACGAGACCCAGTACTTC.

This chain connects TRBV27 to TRBJ2-7; D call uncertain. Deletions cut 3 bases from V and 5 bases from J, with 11 bases between. Germline V gene lookup returns CDR1 MNHEY and CDR2 SMNVEV (reference sequence). This CDR3 is built from 13 residues. In DNA form, the CDR3 reads TGTGCCAGCAGTTTCGGGTTGTTCCACGAGCAGTACTTC. Residues: CASSFGLFHEQYF.

V is TRBV5-1 and J is TRBJ1-3; possible D gene TRBD1, 5 bases. V lost 0 bases, J lost 8 bases, and 18 bases lay in between. This CDR3 is 16 amino acids long. The germline gives CDR1 SGHRS, CDR2 YFSETQ. The CDR3 loop is CASSLDPLPGGDTIYF. The DNA of the CDR3 is TGCGCCAGCAGCTTGGATCCCCTCCCGGGGGGAGACACCATATATTTT.